Below are 7 T cell receptor beta chains sequenced from a single sample in a study of sequential checkpoint blockade in melanoma. Profiled with immunoSEQ multiplex PCR; TCRdb holds only in-frame clones, not every one. The sample lists about 9,200 clones; roughly 24% were seen once. Treatment in this sample: randomized to nivolumab then ipilimumab (arm A) or the reverse (arm B). Sequences were derived from tumor tissue (inferred from file names), sampled from a patient given nivolumab and ipilimumab in sequence. The receptor source for this set is a human donor with melanoma.

This clone came up many times. The rearrangement uses TRBV11-3 and TRBJ2-1, with 8 nucleotides matching TRBD2. Germline CDR1 SGHNT, CDR2 YENEEA. The CDR3 consists of 16 residues. V lost 5 bases and J lost 7; bases outside the gene matches: 13. CDR3 DNA sequence: TGTGCCAGCAGCCAGAGGGTTAGCGGGGAGGGGAATGAGCAGTTCTTC. Residues: CASSQRVSGEGNEQFF.

This clone was observed a handful of times. V gene TRBV11-3 combines with J gene TRBJ2-3, with 7 bases that match TRBD2. CDR3 length: 19 residues. J lost 1 base, V lost 5 bases, and 18 bases had no gene match. CDR1 and CDR2 from the germline V gene are SGHNT and YENEEA. CDR3 sequence (DNA): TGTGCCAGCAGCCAACCACAAGCGGGGTTGGCCCGGGGCACAGATACGCAGTATTTT. Translating it yields CASSQPQAGLARGTDTQYF.

The chain combines TRBV6-8 with TRBJ2-1; TRBD1 agrees at 10 bases. The V gene's germline CDR1 is MNHGY and CDR2 SAAAGT. The CDR3 covers 18 residues. J lost 5 bases, V lost 7 bases, and 17 bases had no gene match. CDR3 bases: TGTGCCAGCACCCAAGACAGGGGGCGCGGATATCTGGACAATGAGCAGTTCTTC. It yields the protein CASTQDRGRGYLDNEQFF.

The J gene is TRBJ2-3, the V gene TRBV28; TRBD2 agrees at 13 bases. Trimming cost V 1 base and J 6 bases; bases outside gene matches: 7. Germline V gene data show CDR1 as MDHEN and CDR2 as SYDVKM. The CDR3 is 17 residues long. The CDR3 nucleotides are TGTGCCAGCAGTTTATTTGGACTAGCGGGGGCGGGGGATACGCAGTATTTT. As protein: CASSLFGLAGAGDTQYF. Filled out from reference TRBV28 and TRBJ2-3, the complete variable domain reads DVKVTQSSRYLVKRTGEKVFLECVQDMDHENMFWYRQDPGLGLRLIYFSYDVKMKEKGDIPEGYSVSREKKERFSLILESASTNQTSMYLCASSLFGLAGAGDTQYFGPGTRLTVL.

This clone came up a few times. The gene calls are TRBV18 and TRBJ2-1, with a possible D match to TRBD1 (5 bases). V lost 1 base, J lost 6 bases, and 16 bases lay in between. The CDR3 extends over 16 amino acids. In germline, CDR1 is KGHSH, CDR2 LQKENI. The CDR3 loop reads CASSPLGPGNPNEQFF. CDR3 in DNA: TGTGCCAGCTCACCACTAGGGCCAGGGAATCCCAATGAGCAGTTCTTC.

This clone showed up just a few times. The gene calls are TRBV11-3 and TRBJ2-3; 8 bases line up with TRBD1. The ends lost 3 bases at V and 8 bases at J; junction bases unmatched: 10. The germline V gene has CDR1 SGHNT and CDR2 YENEEA. The CDR3 spans 15 residues. The CDR3 loop reads CASSLDGQGDSTQYF. In DNA, the CDR3 is TGTGCCAGCAGCTTGGATGGACAGGGCGACAGTACGCAGTATTTT.

The chain employs TRBV7-7 and TRBJ1-2, with 9 bases aligning to TRBD1. CDR3 length: 15 residues. J lost 5 bases, V lost 3 bases, and 7 bases had no gene match. Germline lookup yields CDR1 SSHAT and CDR2 FNYEAQ (reference sequence). As DNA, the CDR3 is TGTGCCAGCAGCTTTGGCGGGGGACAGGGTTATGGCTACACCTTC. Encoded protein: CASSFGGGQGYGYTF.